These 14 T cell receptor beta chains came from one sample sequenced in a study of T cell repertoires in cytomegalovirus infection. MiXCR, run by TCRdb on the reads, gives a single entry per CDR3 protein. Of hundreds of thousands of distinct CDR3 sequences listed, around 30% are singletons. Their antigens remain unidentified. The starting material was cultured PBMCs, obtained from culture after CMV antigen stimulation. These receptors were taken from a human donor in good health (CMV status not recorded). Some clones in this sample may be carry-over from other donors' samples.

This chain uses TRBV12-3 or TRBV12-4 with TRBJ2-7; 8 bases match TRBD2. Trimming took 1 base from V and 2 from J; bases not matched to a gene: 1. The CDR3 consists of 14 residues. CDR3 nucleotides: TGTGCCAGCAGTTTAGAAGCGGGAGCCTACGAGCAGTACTTC. This translates into CASSLEAGAYEQYF.

The V gene is TRBV15, the J gene TRBJ2-7; D may correspond to TRBD1 or TRBD2 (5 bases each). Trimming left V 8 bases short and J 7 bases short, with 21 bases between. Looked up from germline, CDR1 is LNHNV and CDR2 is YYDKDF (reference sequence). The CDR3 covers 14 residues. The CDR3 sequence: CATSPGPPKSEQYV. The CDR3 DNA is TGTGCCACCTCGCCGGGACCCCCTAAAAGTGAGCAGTACGTC.

This clonotype was counted a few times. This chain uses TRBV28 with TRBJ1-4; 7 bases are a match to TRBD1. Losses at the gene ends were 5 bases for V and 4 bases for J; bases not matched to a gene: 10. The CDR3 extends over 16 amino acids. CDR1 is MDHEN, CDR2 SYDVKM, per germline. The CDR3 bases are TGTGCCAGCAGTGCCTACTCCGGGACAGATAATGAAAAACTGTTTTTT. Amino acid sequence: CASSAYSGTDNEKLFF.

This clonotype was counted only a few times. V is TRBV11-2 and J is TRBJ1-1; D is uncertain. Germline CDR1 and CDR2: SGHAT and FQNNGV. The CDR3 is 13 amino acids. The ends were cut back, 5 bases at V and 1 base at J, with 8 bases in the middle. CDR3 bases: TGTGCCAGCAGCGTGGGTCGGAACACTGAAGCTTTCTTT. Translating gives CASSVGRNTEAFF.

The chain couples TRBV9 to TRBJ1-1, with D perhaps TRBD1 (6 bases). Germline V gene data show CDR1 as SGDLS and CDR2 as YYNGEE. Deletions cut 0 bases from V and 0 bases from J, with 12 bases between. The CDR3 extends over 16 amino acids. CDR3: CASSVVGAGVNTEAFF. The CDR3 DNA follows: TGTGCCAGCAGCGTAGTGGGGGCAGGGGTGAACACTGAAGCTTTCTTT.

The chain is built from TRBV27 and TRBJ2-7, with 10 bases identical to TRBD2. J gave up 6 bases and V 4 bases, and 6 bases lay outside the gene matches. The germline gives CDR1 MNHEY, CDR2 SMNVEV (reference sequence). This CDR3 comprises 14 residues. CDR3 region: CASSSSTSGLEQYF. CDR3 nucleotide sequence: TGTGCCAGCAGTTCGTCGACTAGCGGGCTCGAGCAGTACTTC.

The chain combines TRBV6-1 with TRBJ2-7; D is possibly TRBD1 (6 bases). V lost 5 bases and J lost 2, with 10 bases in between. CDR1 and CDR2 (germline): MNHNS, SASEGT. The CDR3 is 13 residues long. CDR3 in DNA: TGTGCCAGCAGTCCGACAGGTACCTACGAGCAGTACGTC. Its translation: CASSPTGTYEQYV.

About this clonotype: One end of the junction is discordant with germline, which a read error may explain. The rearrangement uses TRBV6-2 or TRBV6-3 and TRBJ2-5; TRBD2 aligns across 15 bases. Germline V gene lookup returns CDR1 MNHEY and CDR2 SVGEGT. This CDR3 is built from 16 residues. The DNA for the CDR3 is TGTGCCAGCACCGGACGGACTAGCGGGAGGGGAGAGACCGAGTACTTC. Protein: CASTGRTSGRGETEYF.

A few counts support this clonotype. The V gene is TRBV9, the J gene TRBJ1-3; D is unresolved. Germline V gene sequence: CDR1 SGDLS, CDR2 YYNGEE. The V end lost 1 base, the J end lost 1 base, and 9 bases lay between the germline ends. This CDR3 is built from 15 residues. The CDR3 DNA reads TGTGCCAGCAGCGTATCCCTTACTTCTGGAAACACCATATATTTT. It codes for CASSVSLTSGNTIYF.

In its sample, this clonotype was seen a few times. This chain uses TRBV28 with TRBJ2-3, with a tentative D call TRBD2 (6 bases). The ends were cut back, 8 bases at V and 0 bases at J, with 15 bases in the middle. CDR1 is MDHEN and CDR2 is SYDVKM in the germline V gene. The CDR3 totals 15 residues. The CDR3, as DNA: TGTGCCAGCCAACGGGGGTTCTCTAGCACAGATACGCAGTATTTT. It encodes CASQRGFSSTDTQYF.

V gene TRBV14 combines with J gene TRBJ1-2; tentative D call: TRBD1 (5 bases). The V gene's germline CDR1 is SGHDN and CDR2 FVKESK. V was trimmed by 4 bases and J by 5 bases, leaving 8 bases between them. CDR3 length: 12 residues. CDR3 DNA: TGTGCCAGCAGCCGGGACCCTTATGGCTACACCTTC. Its translation: CASSRDPYGYTF. The whole variable domain, filled in from reference TRBV14 and TRBJ1-2, reads EAGVTQFPSHSVIEKGQTVTLRCDPISGHDNLYWYRRVMGKEIKFLLHFVKESKQDESGMPNNRFLAERTGGTYSTLKVQPAELEDSGVYFCASSRDPYGYTFGSGTRLTVV.

A few counts support this clonotype. The gene calls are TRBV2 and TRBJ2-4; D not certain. The CDR3 sequence is 13 residues long. Trimming cost V 7 bases and J 1 base, with 8 bases left between them. Germline CDR1 SNHLY, CDR2 FYNNEI. The CDR3, as DNA: TGTGCCAGCAACTCCGGGGCCAAAAACATTCAGTACTTC. Translating it yields CASNSGAKNIQYF.

This chain joins TRBV2 and TRBJ2-3, with D perhaps assigned TRBD1 or TRBD2 (6 bases each). CDR1 SNHLY and CDR2 FYNNEI come from the germline V gene. V lost 11 bases to trimming and J lost 4 bases, with 19 bases between them. The CDR3 is 14 residues long. The CDR3 loop is CAWEERGVPDTQYF. The CDR3 DNA reads as TGTGCCTGGGAGGAGAGGGGGGTCCCAGATACGCAGTATTTT.

This clonotype has only a few counts. CDR3 protein: CATPGANTGELFF. The CDR3 DNA is TGTGCCACCCCGGGGGCAAACACCGGGGAGCTGTTTTTT. The genes are TRBV19 and TRBJ2-2; D is tentatively TRBD1 or TRBD2 (6 bases each). Germline CDR1 and CDR2: LNHDA and SQIVND (reference sequence). The CDR3 consists of 13 residues. Trimming pared 10 bases from V and 2 bases from J, leaving 11 bases between.